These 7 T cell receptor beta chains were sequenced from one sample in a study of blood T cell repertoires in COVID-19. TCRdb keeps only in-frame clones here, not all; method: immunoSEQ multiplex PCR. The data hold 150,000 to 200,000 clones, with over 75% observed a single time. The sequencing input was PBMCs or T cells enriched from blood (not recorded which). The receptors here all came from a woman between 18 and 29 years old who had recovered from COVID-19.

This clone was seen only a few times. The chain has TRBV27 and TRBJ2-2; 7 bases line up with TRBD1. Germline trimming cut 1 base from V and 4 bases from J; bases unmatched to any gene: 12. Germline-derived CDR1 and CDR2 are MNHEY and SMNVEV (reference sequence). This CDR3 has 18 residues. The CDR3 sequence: CASSLWVGTASSTGELFF. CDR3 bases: TGTGCCAGCAGTTTATGGGTGGGGACAGCGTCGAGCACCGGGGAGCTGTTTTTT.

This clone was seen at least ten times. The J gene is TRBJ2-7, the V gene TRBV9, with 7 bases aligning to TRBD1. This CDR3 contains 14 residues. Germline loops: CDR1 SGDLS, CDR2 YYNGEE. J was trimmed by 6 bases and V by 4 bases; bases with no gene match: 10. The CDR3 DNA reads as TGTGCCAGCAGCCCTAGCCTCAACAGGGGCGAGCAGTACTTC. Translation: CASSPSLNRGEQYF.

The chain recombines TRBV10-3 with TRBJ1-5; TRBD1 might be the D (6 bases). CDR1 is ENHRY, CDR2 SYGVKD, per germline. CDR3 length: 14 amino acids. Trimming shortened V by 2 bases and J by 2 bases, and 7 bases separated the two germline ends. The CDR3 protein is CAISEAGGNQPQHF. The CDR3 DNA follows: TGTGCCATCAGTGAGGCAGGGGGCAATCAGCCCCAGCATTTT.

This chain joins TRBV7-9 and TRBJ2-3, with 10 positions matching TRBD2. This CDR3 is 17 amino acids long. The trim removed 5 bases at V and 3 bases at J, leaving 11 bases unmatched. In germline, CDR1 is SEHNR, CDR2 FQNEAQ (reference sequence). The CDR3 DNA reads TGTGCCAGCAGCCCAGGAGGCCGGACTAGCGGAACAGATACGCAGTATTTT. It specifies CASSPGGRTSGTDTQYF.

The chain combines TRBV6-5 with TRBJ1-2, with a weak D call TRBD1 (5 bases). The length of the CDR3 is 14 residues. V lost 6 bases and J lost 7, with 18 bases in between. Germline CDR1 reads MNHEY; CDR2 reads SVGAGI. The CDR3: CASSRGQDEGGYTF. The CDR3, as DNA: TGTGCCAGCAGCCGAGGACAAGATGAAGGTGGCTACACCTTC.

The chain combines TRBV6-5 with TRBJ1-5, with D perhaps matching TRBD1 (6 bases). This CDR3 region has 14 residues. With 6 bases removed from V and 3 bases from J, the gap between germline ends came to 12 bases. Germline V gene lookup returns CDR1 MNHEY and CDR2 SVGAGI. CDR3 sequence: CASSFDRNNQPQHF. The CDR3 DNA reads TGTGCCAGCAGCTTTGACAGGAACAATCAGCCCCAGCATTTT.

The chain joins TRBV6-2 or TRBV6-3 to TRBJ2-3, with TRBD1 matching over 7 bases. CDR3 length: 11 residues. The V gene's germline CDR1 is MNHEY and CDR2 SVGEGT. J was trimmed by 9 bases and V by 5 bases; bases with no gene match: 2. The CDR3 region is CASSQGDTQYF. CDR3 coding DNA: TGTGCCAGCAGTCAGGGGGACACGCAGTATTTT.